This TCR beta chain was identified during a study of cytotoxic CD8 clonotypes in ibrutinib-treated CLL. Study context: Of a cohort that held around 10 relapsed/refractory and around 14 treatment-naive patients, 17 to 18 were IGHV unmutated. Treatment had run for a median approximately twelve months, range 6 to 36, when response samples were taken.

Libraries were prepared by immunoSEQ multiplex PCR; TCRdb keeps only in-frame clonotypes and omits some of them. The sample lists about 29,000 clones; about 70% were seen once. In its sample, this clone was seen a few times. Antigen unknown. Points from the study as a whole: Pretreatment clonality was elevated relative to age-matched healthy donors and paralleled circulating CD8+ T-cell counts.

Sequenced here: PBMCs, sampled after 24 months of ibrutinib treatment. The sequence was obtained from a human donor with chronic lymphocytic leukemia.

The CDR3 here is CASSDGGSRSDTQYF. Written as DNA, the CDR3 is TGTGCCAGCAGTGATGGAGGGAGTCGGTCAGATACGCAGTATTTT. The V and J genes are TRBV2 and TRBJ2-3, with a weak D call TRBD2 (6 bases). The CDR3 covers 15 residues. Germline loops: CDR1 SNHLY, CDR2 FYNNEI. V gave up 3 bases and J gave up 4 bases, with 14 bases separating them.